The 24 T cell receptor beta chains presented below share a single source sample, sequenced in a study of cytomegalovirus exposure and HLA in healthy donors. Both 60 Vbeta primers and 13 Jbeta primers went into the PCR. Sequenced by immunoSEQ multiplex PCR; TCRdb stores in-frame clones only, minus some. The profile covers about 150,000 clones, with about three quarters appearing a single time and about 4% taken by the ten largest. Sequencing was performed on PBMCs. The receptor source for this set is a woman aged 35 to 49 in good health and CMV-seronegative.

The J gene is TRBJ2-7, the V gene TRBV18; D is perhaps TRBD1 (5 bases). V gave up 6 bases and J gave up 3 bases, with 9 bases separating them. Germline loops: CDR1 KGHSH, CDR2 LQKENI. The CDR3 sequence is 12 residues long. This chain's CDR3 is CASSSDSYEQYF. CDR3 nucleotides: TGTGCCAGCTCGTCCGACAGCTACGAGCAGTACTTC.

CDR3 coding DNA: TGTGCCAGCAGCCTAGGGGTTAGGGATAGACAGCCCCAGCATTTT. This encodes CASSLGVRDRQPQHF. V gene TRBV6-9 combines with J gene TRBJ1-5, with D possibly TRBD1 on 5 matching bases. The CDR3 loop spans 15 amino acids. The germline V gene encodes CDR1 MNHGY and CDR2 SVAAGI. V lost 6 bases to trimming and J lost 7 bases, with 19 bases between them.

The chain has TRBV27 and TRBJ1-1; 10 positions agree with TRBD1. With V trimmed by 3 bases and J by 4 bases, 14 bases remained unmatched. This CDR3 contains 18 residues. Per the germline V gene, CDR1 is MNHEY and CDR2 is SMNVEV (reference sequence). CDR3 DNA: TGTGCCAGCAGTTTCGATAACCGGGACAGGGGAATAGGCACTGAAGCTTTCTTT. Translation gives CASSFDNRDRGIGTEAFF.

The gene calls are TRBV7-9 and TRBJ2-7; D is undetermined. The CDR3 loop spans 13 amino acids. The V end lost 5 bases, the J end lost 7 bases, and 15 bases lay between the germline ends. Germline CDR1 SEHNR, CDR2 FQNEAQ (reference sequence). The CDR3 spells CASSPSEVAEQYF. The CDR3 region has the DNA TGTGCCAGCAGCCCTTCCGAGGTTGCGGAGCAGTACTTC. The complete variable domain, with remaining parts taken from reference TRBV7-9 and TRBJ2-7, reads DTGVSQNPRHKITKRGQNVTFRCDPISEHNRLYWYRQTLGQGPEFLTYFQNEAQLEKSRLLSDRFSAERPKGSFSTLEIQRTEQGDSAMYLCASSPSEVAEQYFGPGTRLTVT.

The V gene is TRBV9, the J gene TRBJ2-3; 15 positions agree with TRBD2. The J segment lost 5 bases and the V segment lost 3 bases, leaving 4 bases of the junction unmatched. The CDR3 is made up of 16 amino acids. Per germline, CDR1 SGDLS and CDR2 YYNGEE. The DNA for the CDR3 is TGTGCCAGCAGCGGAGGACTAGCGGGAGGGCGAGATACGCAGTATTTT. Its translation is CASSGGLAGGRDTQYF.

V usage is TRBV9 and J usage is TRBJ2-5; 8 nucleotides match TRBD2. The CDR3 is made up of 16 amino acids. V gave up 0 bases and J gave up 2 bases; unmatched junction bases: 6. CDR1 SGDLS and CDR2 YYNGEE come from the germline V gene. The CDR3 DNA reads TGTGCCAGCAGCGTAGGGGCTAGCGGGCAACAAGAGACCCAGTACTTC. As protein: CASSVGASGQQETQYF.

V gene TRBV2 combines with J gene TRBJ1-1; no clear D. Looked up from germline, CDR1 is SNHLY and CDR2 is FYNNEI. The CDR3 is made up of 11 amino acids. The V and J ends lost 7 bases and 5 bases respectively, with 8 bases between them. The CDR3, as DNA: TGTGCCAGCATCTATATAACTGAAGCTTTCTTT. The encoded protein is CASIYITEAFF. Variable domain in full (rest from reference TRBV2 and TRBJ1-1): EPEVTQTPSHQVTQMGQEVILRCVPISNHLYFYWYRQILGQKVEFLVSFYNNEISEKSEIFDDQFSVERPDGSNFTLKIRSTKLEDSAMYFCASIYITEAFFGQGTRLTVV.

In this sample, this clone turned up once. J is TRBJ1-3 and V is TRBV5-8, with 7 bases fitting TRBD1. CDR1 and CDR2 (germline): SGHTS, YDEGEE. This CDR3 spans 19 amino acids. The ends lost 4 bases at V and 1 base at J; junction bases unmatched: 17. CDR3 sequence: CASSPWKGASRGSGNTIYF. The CDR3 DNA reads as TGTGCCAGCAGCCCCTGGAAGGGGGCTTCACGAGGTTCTGGAAACACCATATATTTT.

This rearrangement joins TRBV28 to TRBJ2-3; TRBD1 is a possible D gene (6 bases). The germline CDR1 and CDR2 sequences are MDHEN and SYDVKM. Deletions cut 2 bases from V and 0 bases from J, with 12 bases between. The CDR3 extends over 16 amino acids. The CDR3 DNA reads TGTGCCAGCAGTTTACCAACAGGGCTGAGCACAGATACGCAGTATTTT. Encoded protein: CASSLPTGLSTDTQYF.

The rearrangement joins TRBV5-4 to TRBJ2-7; TRBD2 aligns across 8 bases. The ends lost 1 base at V and 4 bases at J; junction bases unmatched: 1. Germline CDR1 is SGHNT and CDR2 is YYREEE (reference sequence). The CDR3 sequence is 13 residues long. CDR3 DNA sequence: TGTGCCAGCAGCTTGAGCGGGGGATACGAGCAGTACTTC. Translating it yields CASSLSGGYEQYF.

CDR3 nucleotides: TGTGCCAGTAGTCCTATACTTACCGGGACAGGGGTCGGGGGATCCACCGGGGAGCTGTTTTTT. Amino acid sequence: CASSPILTGTGVGGSTGELFF. The chain has TRBV19 and TRBJ2-2, with 10 bases identical to TRBD1. V lost 5 bases, J lost 4 bases, and 22 bases stayed unmatched. This CDR3 has 21 residues. Germline CDR1 is LNHDA and CDR2 is SQIVND (reference sequence).

V and J are TRBV11-3 and TRBJ2-7, with 9 bases identical to TRBD1. The ends lost 2 bases at V and 3 bases at J; junction bases unmatched: 5. The CDR3 extends over 15 amino acids. CDR1 and CDR2 (germline): SGHNT, YENEEA. The CDR3 sequence is CASSLPGQGIYEQYF. Here the CDR3 DNA reads TGTGCCAGCAGCTTACCGGGACAGGGTATCTACGAGCAGTACTTC.

The V and J genes are TRBV9 and TRBJ2-1, with D perhaps matching TRBD2 (5 bases). Germline-derived CDR1 and CDR2 are SGDLS and YYNGEE. This CDR3 contains 16 residues. V gave up 0 bases and J gave up 0 bases, with 10 bases separating them. The CDR3 region has the DNA TGTGCCAGCAGCGTAGACGAGGGCAGCTCCTACAATGAGCAGTTCTTC. This encodes CASSVDEGSSYNEQFF.

The V and J genes are TRBV28 and TRBJ2-1, with a weak D call TRBD2 (5 bases). Trimming removed 6 bases at V and 3 bases at J, with 30 bases between. Germline V gene lookup returns CDR1 MDHEN and CDR2 SYDVKM. The CDR3 is 20 residues long. CDR3 DNA sequence: TGTGCCAGCAGCCCTATGTATGGCGGCATGGCCCTGGGGAGCTACAATGAGCAGTTCTTC. Translation gives CASSPMYGGMALGSYNEQFF.

V is TRBV2 and J is TRBJ1-1; D is perhaps TRBD1 (5 bases). The length of the CDR3 is 11 residues. CDR1 and CDR2 (germline): SNHLY, FYNNEI. V dropped 11 bases and J dropped 6 bases, with 13 bases sitting between them. The CDR3: CAGRGEAEAFF. The CDR3 nucleotides read TGTGCCGGCCGAGGGGAGGCTGAAGCTTTCTTT.

The chain carries TRBV7-9 and TRBJ1-4; 10 bases align to TRBD1. CDR3 length: 13 amino acids. CDR1 is SEHNR, CDR2 FQNEAQ, per germline (reference sequence). J lost 5 bases, V lost 10 bases, and 4 bases had no gene match. CDR3 region: CAIEDRGNEKLFF. The CDR3, as DNA: TGTGCCATCGAGGACAGGGGGAATGAAAAACTGTTTTTT. The entire variable domain, with the rest obtained from reference TRBV7-9 and TRBJ1-4, is as follows: DTGVSQNPRHKITKRGQNVTFRCDPISEHNRLYWYRQTLGQGPEFLTYFQNEAQLEKSRLLSDRFSAERPKGSFSTLEIQRTEQGDSAMYLCAIEDRGNEKLFFGSGTQLSVL.

The CDR3 loop reads CASSAQTASYNEQFF. The CDR3 DNA reads as TGCGCCAGCAGCGCCCAAACAGCTTCCTACAATGAGCAGTTCTTC. The V and J genes are TRBV5-1 and TRBJ2-1, with D unclear. V shed 4 bases and J shed 1 base, with 12 bases lying between them. The CDR3 consists of 15 residues. Germline assignment: CDR1 SGHRS and CDR2 YFSETQ.

The chain links TRBV29-1 to TRBJ1-1; TRBD1 matches 11 bases. The CDR3 length is 14 residues. CDR1 is SQVTM and CDR2 is ANQGSEA in the germline V gene. Losses at the gene ends were 6 bases for V and 0 bases for J; bases not matched to a gene: 3. CDR3 sequence (DNA): TGCAGCGTCAGGACAGGGGGCTTGAACACTGAAGCTTTCTTT. Protein: CSVRTGGLNTEAFF.

V and J are TRBV5-1 and TRBJ2-7; 9 bases match TRBD2. The CDR3 sequence is 18 residues long. CDR1 is SGHRS, CDR2 YFSETQ, per germline. Trimming at V came to 0 bases and at J to 1 base, leaving 11 bases not matched to a gene. The CDR3 is CASSLAVGSGRKSYEQYF. The CDR3 region has the DNA TGCGCCAGCAGCTTGGCCGTGGGTAGCGGGAGAAAGTCCTACGAGCAGTACTTC.

The table lists this clone with a few counts. As the CDR3 is not closed by the conserved phenylalanine or tryptophan, this likely results from a read error. The DNA is left out, because the CDR3 cannot be placed on it with certainty; the CDR3 is given as TCRdb lists it. The gene calls are TRBV6-6 and TRBJ1-4; TRBD1 is the table's D call and was not checked against the DNA. The CDR3 is 13 amino acids long, termini counted. CDR1 is MNHNY and CDR2 is SVGAGI in the germline V gene (reference sequence). CDR3 loop: CASSSDRGLPLPT.

In this sample, this clone turned up a few times. The chain links TRBV27 to TRBJ1-1, with TRBD1 matching 7 bases. The J segment lost 0 bases and the V segment lost 5 bases, leaving 6 bases of the junction unmatched. There are 15 residues in the CDR3. Germline V gene data show CDR1 as MNHEY and CDR2 as SMNVEV (reference sequence). The CDR3 reads CASSLRGQVNTEAFF. In nucleotides, the CDR3 is TGTGCCAGCAGTCTTCGCGGACAGGTGAACACTGAAGCTTTCTTT.

This chain connects TRBV15 to TRBJ1-4, with D possibly being TRBD1 (5 bases). The CDR3 totals 16 residues. V shed 0 bases and J shed 3 bases, with 11 bases lying between them. Germline V gene sequence: CDR1 LNHNV, CDR2 YYDKDF (reference sequence). The CDR3 coding sequence is TGTGCCACCAGCAGAGATCATGGAGGGGCTAATGAAAAACTGTTTTTT. Protein product: CATSRDHGGANEKLFF.

V gene TRBV7-9 combines with J gene TRBJ2-6; D not certain. CDR1 is SEHNR and CDR2 is FQNEAQ in the germline V gene (reference sequence). The CDR3 extends over 16 amino acids. The V and J ends lost 0 bases and 2 bases respectively, with 8 bases between them. The CDR3 DNA sequence: TGTGCCAGCAGCTTAGCCACCCCAGCTGGGGCCAACGTCCTGACTTTC. Translating it yields CASSLATPAGANVLTF.

V usage is TRBV28 and J usage is TRBJ2-4, with 9 bases fitting TRBD1. The CDR3 contains 14 residues. The V gene's germline CDR1 is MDHEN and CDR2 SYDVKM. V lost 3 bases and J lost 5; bases outside the gene matches: 2. CDR3 sequence: CASSFTGGENIQYF. The DNA for the CDR3 is TGTGCCAGCAGTTTCACAGGGGGCGAAAACATTCAGTACTTC.